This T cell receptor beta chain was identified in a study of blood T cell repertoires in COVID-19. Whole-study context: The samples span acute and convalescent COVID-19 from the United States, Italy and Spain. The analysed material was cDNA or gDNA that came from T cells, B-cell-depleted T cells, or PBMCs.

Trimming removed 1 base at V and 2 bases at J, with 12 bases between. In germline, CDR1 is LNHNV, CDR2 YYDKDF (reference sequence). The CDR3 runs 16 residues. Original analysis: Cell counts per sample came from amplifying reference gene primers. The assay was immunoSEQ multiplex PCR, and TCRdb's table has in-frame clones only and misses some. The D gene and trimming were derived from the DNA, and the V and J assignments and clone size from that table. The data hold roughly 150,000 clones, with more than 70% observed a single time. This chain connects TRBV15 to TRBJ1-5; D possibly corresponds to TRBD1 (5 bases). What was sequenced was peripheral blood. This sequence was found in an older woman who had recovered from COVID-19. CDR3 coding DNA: TGTGCCACCAGCAGAGCGGGGGGAGGGGGCAATCAGCCCCAGCATTTT. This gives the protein CATSRAGGGGNQPQHF.